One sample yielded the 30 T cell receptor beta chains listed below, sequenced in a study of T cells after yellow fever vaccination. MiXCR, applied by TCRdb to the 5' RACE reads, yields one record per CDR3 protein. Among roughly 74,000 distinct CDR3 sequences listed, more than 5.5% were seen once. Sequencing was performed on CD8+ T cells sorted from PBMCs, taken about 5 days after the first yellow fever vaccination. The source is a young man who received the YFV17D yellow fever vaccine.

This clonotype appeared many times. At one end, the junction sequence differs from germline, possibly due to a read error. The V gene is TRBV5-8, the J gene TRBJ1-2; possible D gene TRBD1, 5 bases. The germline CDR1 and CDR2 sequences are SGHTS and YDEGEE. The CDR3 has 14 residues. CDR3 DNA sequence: TGTGCCAGCACCTTGGATCCAGGGTACTATGGCTACACCTTC. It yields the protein CASTLDPGYYGYTF.

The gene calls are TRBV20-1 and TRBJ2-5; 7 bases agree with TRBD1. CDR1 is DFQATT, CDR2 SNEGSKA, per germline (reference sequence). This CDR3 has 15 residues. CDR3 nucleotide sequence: TGCAGAGCGTCGACAGGGAAAATCGGCGGAGAGACCCAGTACTTC. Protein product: CRASTGKIGGETQYF.

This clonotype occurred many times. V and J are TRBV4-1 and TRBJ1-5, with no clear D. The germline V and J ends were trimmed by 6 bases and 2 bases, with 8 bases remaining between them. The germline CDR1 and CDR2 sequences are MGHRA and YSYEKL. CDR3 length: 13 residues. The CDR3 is CASSPGGNQPQHF. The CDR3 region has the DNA TGCGCCAGCAGTCCCGGGGGCAATCAGCCCCAGCATTTT.

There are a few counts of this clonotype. The CDR3 region has the DNA TGCAGTGCTCCTGGGAAGAACACCGGGGAGCTGTTTTTT. Encoded protein: CSAPGKNTGELFF. The chain couples TRBV20-1 to TRBJ2-2, with D unclear. The V gene's germline CDR1 is DFQATT and CDR2 SNEGSKA (reference sequence). The V and J ends lost 5 bases and 1 base respectively, with 8 bases between them. The CDR3 totals 13 residues.

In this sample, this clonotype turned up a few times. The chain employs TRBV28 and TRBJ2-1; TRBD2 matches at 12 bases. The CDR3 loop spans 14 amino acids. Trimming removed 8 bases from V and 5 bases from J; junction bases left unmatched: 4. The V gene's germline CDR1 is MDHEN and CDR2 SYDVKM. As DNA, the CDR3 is TGTGCCAGCGTGACTAGCGGGGGTGACAATGAGCAGTTCTTC. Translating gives CASVTSGGDNEQFF.

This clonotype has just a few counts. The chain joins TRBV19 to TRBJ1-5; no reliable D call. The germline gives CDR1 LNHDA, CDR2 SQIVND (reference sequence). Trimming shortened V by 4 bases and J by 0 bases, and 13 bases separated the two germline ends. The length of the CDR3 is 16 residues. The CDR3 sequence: CASSTADGYSNQPQHF. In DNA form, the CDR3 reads TGTGCCAGTAGTACAGCGGACGGATATAGCAATCAGCCCCAGCATTTT. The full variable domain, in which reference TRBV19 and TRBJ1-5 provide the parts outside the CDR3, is DGGITQSPKYLFRKEGQNVTLSCEQNLNHDAMYWYRQDPGQGLRLIYYSQIVNDFQKGDIAEGYSVSREKKESFPLTVTSAQKNPTAFYLCASSTADGYSNQPQHFGDGTRLSIL.

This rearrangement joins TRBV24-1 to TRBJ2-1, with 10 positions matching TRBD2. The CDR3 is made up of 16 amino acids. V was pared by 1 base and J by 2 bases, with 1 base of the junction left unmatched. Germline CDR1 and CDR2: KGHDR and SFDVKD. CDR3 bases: TGTGCCACCAGTGATTTCAGCGGGGGGGCCTACAATGAGCAGTTCTTC. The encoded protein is CATSDFSGGAYNEQFF.

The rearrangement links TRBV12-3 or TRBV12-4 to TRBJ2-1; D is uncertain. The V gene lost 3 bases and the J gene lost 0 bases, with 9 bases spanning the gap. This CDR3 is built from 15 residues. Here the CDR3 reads CASSLHITSYNEQFF. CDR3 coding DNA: TGTGCCAGCAGTTTGCACATCACCTCCTACAATGAGCAGTTCTTC.

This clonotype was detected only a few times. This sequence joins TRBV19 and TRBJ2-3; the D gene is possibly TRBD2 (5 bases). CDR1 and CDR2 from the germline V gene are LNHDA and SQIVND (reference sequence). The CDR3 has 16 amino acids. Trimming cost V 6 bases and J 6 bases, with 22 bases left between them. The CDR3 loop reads CASRPPGSWRSDTQYF. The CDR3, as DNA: TGTGCCAGTAGACCCCCGGGATCCTGGAGGTCGGATACGCAGTATTTT.

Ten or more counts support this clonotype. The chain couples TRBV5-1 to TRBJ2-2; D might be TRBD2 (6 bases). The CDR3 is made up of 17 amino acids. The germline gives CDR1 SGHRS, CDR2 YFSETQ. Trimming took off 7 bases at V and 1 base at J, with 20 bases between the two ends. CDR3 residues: CASRPYLNGGNTGELFF. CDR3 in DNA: TGCGCCAGCCGCCCGTATCTGAACGGGGGGAACACCGGGGAGCTGTTTTTT.

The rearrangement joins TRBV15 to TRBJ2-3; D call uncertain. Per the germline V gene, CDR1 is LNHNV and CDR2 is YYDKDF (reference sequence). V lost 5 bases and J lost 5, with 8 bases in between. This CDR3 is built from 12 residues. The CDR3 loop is CATSGEEDTQYF. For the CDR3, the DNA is TGTGCCACCAGCGGCGAAGAAGATACGCAGTATTTT.

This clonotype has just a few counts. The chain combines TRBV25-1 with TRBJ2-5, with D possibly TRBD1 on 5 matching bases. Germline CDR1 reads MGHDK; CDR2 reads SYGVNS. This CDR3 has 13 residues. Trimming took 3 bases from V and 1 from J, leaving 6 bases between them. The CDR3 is CASSEDIQETQYF. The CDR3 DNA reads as TGTGCCAGCAGTGAGGACATCCAAGAGACCCAGTACTTC.

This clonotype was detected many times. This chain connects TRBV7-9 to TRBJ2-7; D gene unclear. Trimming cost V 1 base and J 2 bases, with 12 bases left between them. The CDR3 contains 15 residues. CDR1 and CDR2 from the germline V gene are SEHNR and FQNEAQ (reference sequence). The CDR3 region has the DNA TGTGCCAGCAGCTTAGTCGCGTGGTCCGCCTACGAGCAGTACTTC. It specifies CASSLVAWSAYEQYF.

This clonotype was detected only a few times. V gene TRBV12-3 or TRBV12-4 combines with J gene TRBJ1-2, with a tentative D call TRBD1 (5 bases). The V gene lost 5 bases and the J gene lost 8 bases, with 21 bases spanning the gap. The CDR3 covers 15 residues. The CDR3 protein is CASSGGLSEGVGYTF. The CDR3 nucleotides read TGTGCCAGCAGTGGGGGACTCTCGGAGGGAGTCGGCTACACCTTC.

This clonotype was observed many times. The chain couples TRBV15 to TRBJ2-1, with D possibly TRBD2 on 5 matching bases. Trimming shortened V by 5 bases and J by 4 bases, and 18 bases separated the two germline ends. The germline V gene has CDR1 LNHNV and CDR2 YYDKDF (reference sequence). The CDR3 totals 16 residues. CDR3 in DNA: TGTGCCACCAGCGCCTCTGGCGGGTCTCCGTACAATGAGCAGTTCTTC. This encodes CATSASGGSPYNEQFF.

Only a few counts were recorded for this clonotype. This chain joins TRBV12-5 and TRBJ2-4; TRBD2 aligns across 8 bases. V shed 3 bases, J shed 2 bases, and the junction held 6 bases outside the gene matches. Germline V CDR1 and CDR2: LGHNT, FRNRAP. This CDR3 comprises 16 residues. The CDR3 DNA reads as TGTGCTAGTGGTTTAGGGACGGGGGGGCCCAAAAACATTCAGTACTTC. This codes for CASGLGTGGPKNIQYF.

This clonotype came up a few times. Here the CDR3 reads CASSYNPGAEETQYF. The CDR3 DNA reads TGTGCCAGCAGTTACAACCCAGGGGCGGAGGAGACCCAGTACTTC. The chain couples TRBV6-5 to TRBJ2-5; TRBD1 is a possible D gene (6 bases). CDR1 and CDR2 from the germline V gene are MNHEY and SVGAGI. The CDR3 covers 15 residues. The V end was cut by 2 bases, the J end by 5 bases, with 15 bases between.

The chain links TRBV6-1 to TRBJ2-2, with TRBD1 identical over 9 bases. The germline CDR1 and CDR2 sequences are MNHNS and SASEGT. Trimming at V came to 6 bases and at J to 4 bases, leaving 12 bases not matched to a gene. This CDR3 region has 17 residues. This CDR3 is CASSQITRTGVTGELFF. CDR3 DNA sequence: TGTGCCAGCAGCCAAATTACGAGGACAGGGGTCACCGGGGAGCTGTTTTTT.

The CDR3 DNA reads as TGTGCCAGCAGTTGGGGGGGGGGCGAGCAGTACGTC. Translated, it gives CASSWGGGEQYV. The V call is TRBV28, the J call TRBJ2-7, with 7 nucleotides matching TRBD2. Losses at the gene ends were 4 bases for V and 6 bases for J; bases not matched to a gene: 3. The germline V gene has CDR1 MDHEN and CDR2 SYDVKM. The CDR3 consists of 12 residues.

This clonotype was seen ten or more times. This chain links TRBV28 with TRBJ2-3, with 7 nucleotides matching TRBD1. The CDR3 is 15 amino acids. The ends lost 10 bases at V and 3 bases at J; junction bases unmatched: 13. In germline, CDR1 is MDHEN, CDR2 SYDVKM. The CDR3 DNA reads TGTGCCACCCACGGGATGACAGGGTATACAGATACGCAGTATTTT. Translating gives CATHGMTGYTDTQYF.

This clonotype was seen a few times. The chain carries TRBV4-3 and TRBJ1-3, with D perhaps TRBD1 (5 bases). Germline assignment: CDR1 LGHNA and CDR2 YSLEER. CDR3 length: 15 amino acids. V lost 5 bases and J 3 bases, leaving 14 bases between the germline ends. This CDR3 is CASSNGGGVGNTIYF. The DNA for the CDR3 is TGCGCCAGCAGCAACGGGGGGGGAGTTGGAAACACCATATATTTT.

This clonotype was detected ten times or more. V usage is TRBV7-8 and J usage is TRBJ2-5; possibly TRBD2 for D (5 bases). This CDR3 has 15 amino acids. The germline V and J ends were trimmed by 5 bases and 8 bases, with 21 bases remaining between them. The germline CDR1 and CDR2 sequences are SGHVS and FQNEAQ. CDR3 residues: CASSLGPDQRQTQYF. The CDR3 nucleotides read TGTGCCAGCAGCCTTGGACCAGATCAGCGGCAAACCCAGTACTTC.

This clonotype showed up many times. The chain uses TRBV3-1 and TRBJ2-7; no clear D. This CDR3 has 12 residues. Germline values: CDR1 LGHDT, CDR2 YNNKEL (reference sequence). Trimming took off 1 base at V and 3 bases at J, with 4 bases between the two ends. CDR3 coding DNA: TGTGCCAGCAGCCAAGCGGGCTACGAGCAGTACGTC. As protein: CASSQAGYEQYV.

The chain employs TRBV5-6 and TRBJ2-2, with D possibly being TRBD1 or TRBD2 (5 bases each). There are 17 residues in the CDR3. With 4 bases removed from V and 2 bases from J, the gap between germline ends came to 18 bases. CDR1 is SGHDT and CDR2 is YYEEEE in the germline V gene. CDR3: CASSLSTGLYNTGELFF. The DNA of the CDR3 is TGTGCCAGCAGCCTCTCAACAGGACTTTATAACACCGGGGAGCTGTTTTTT.

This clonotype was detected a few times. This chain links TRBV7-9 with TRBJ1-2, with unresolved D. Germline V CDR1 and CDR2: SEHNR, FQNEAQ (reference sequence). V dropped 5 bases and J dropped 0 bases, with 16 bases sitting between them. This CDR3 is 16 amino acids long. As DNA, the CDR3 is TGTGCCAGCAGCAACCACCGTACAGCCTCTAACTATGGCTACACCTTC. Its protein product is CASSNHRTASNYGYTF.

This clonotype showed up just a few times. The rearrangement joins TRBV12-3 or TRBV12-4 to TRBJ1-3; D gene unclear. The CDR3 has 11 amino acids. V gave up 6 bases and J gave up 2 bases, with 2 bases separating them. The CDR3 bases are TGTGCCAGCAGCCCTGGAAACACCATATATTTT. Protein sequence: CASSPGNTIYF.

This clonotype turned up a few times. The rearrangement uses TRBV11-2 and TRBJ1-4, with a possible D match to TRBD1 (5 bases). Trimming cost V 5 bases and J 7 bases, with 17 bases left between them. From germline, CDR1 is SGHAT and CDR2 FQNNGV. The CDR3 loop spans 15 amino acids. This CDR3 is CASSPAGGGSEKLFF. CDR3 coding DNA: TGTGCCAGCAGCCCGGCGGGGGGAGGGTCTGAAAAACTGTTTTTT.

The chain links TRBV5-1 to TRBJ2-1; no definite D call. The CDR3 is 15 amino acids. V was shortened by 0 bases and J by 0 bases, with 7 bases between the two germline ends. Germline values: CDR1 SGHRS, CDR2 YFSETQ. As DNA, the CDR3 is TGCGCCAGCAGCTTGGCCTCTAGCTCCTACAATGAGCAGTTCTTC. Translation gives CASSLASSSYNEQFF.

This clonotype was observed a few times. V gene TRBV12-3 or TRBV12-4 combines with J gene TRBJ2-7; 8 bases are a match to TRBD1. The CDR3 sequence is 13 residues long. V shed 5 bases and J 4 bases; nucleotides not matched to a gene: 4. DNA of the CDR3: TGTGCCAGCAGTGGGGACAGGTTGTACGAGCAGTACTTC. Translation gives CASSGDRLYEQYF.

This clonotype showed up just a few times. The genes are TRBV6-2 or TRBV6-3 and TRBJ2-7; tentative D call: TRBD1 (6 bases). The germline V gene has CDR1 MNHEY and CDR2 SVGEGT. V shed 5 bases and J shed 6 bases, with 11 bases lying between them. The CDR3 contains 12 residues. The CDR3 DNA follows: TGTGCCAGCAGTCCCGGACAGCTCGAGCAGTACGTC. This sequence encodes CASSPGQLEQYV.